The rows below give T cell receptor beta chains drawn from one sample of a study of blood T cells in healthy people across ages. TCRdb redid the calling of the 5' RACE reads with MiXCR, one entry per CDR3 protein. Of around 1.5 million distinct CDR3 sequences listed, roughly 32% were seen once; the top ten hold approximately 11%. Sequenced sample: blood. Receptors originate from a woman in her 30s in good health. Both conserved end residues are part of each CDR3. The order of the fields is clone size, D gene, V gene, J gene, CDR3 DNA, CDR3 protein. A D gene is named only where the DNA matches it firmly. The size entry is marked missing in some rows and otherwise reads once, few, many or a size class.

size: .
D: .
V: TRBV10-3
J: TRBJ2-7
DNA: TGTGCCATCAGTGACCCGGGGGTCGAGCGAGCCCAGTACTTC
CDR3: CAISDPGVERAQYF

size: .
D: .
V: TRBV25-1
J: TRBJ1-2
DNA: TGTGCCAGTAGTTTCTCCTTCCAGGACGATGACTACACCTTC
CDR3: CASSFSFQDDDYTF

size: .
D: TRBD1
V: TRBV6-1
J: TRBJ2-4
DNA: TGTGCCAGCAGGCAACAGGGGAAAAACATTCAGTACTTC
CDR3: CASRQQGKNIQYF

size: few
D: TRBD1
V: TRBV2
J: TRBJ2-7
DNA: TGTGCCAGCAGTGAGCGAGGGACAGGATCCTCCTACGAGCAGTACTTC
CDR3: CASSERGTGSSYEQYF

size: once
D: TRBD1
V: TRBV28
J: TRBJ1-2
DNA: TGTGCCAGCAGCACAGGGGGGACGAGGAAATTCGATGGCTACACCTTC
CDR3: CASSTGGTRKFDGYTF

size: .
D: .
V: TRBV28
J: TRBJ2-2
DNA: TGTGCCAGCTCCCGAGACCTAGTCCCCTCCGGGGAGCTGTTTTTT
CDR3: CASSRDLVPSGELFF

size: .
D: .
V: TRBV11-1
J: TRBJ2-1
DNA: TGTGCCAGCAGACACTCAGGGCTCCGATTCAATGAGCAGTTCTTC
CDR3: CASRHSGLRFNEQFF

size: .
D: .
V: TRBV2
J: TRBJ2-5
DNA: TGTGCCAGCCTATTCTTCAGTCAGGAGACCCAGTACTTC
CDR3: CASLFFSQETQYF

size: .
D: .
V: TRBV9
J: TRBJ1-1
DNA: TGTGCCAGCAGCCCTCTCGGACAGTTATGGACTGAAGCTTTCTTT
CDR3: CASSPLGQLWTEAFF

size: .
D: .
V: TRBV30
J: TRBJ2-7
DNA: TGTGCGGGACCTTTCGCCTACGAGCAGTACTTC
CDR3: CAGPFAYEQYF

size: .
D: TRBD1
V: TRBV12-3/TRBV12-4
J: TRBJ1-2
DNA: TGTGCCAGCAGAGGGGACAGGGTGGGGTGGAGCTATGGCTACACCTTC
CDR3: CASRGDRVGWSYGYTF

size: .
D: .
V: TRBV7-9
J: TRBJ2-7
DNA: TGTGCCAGCAGCCGAACAGGGAACCCCTACGAGCAGTACTTC
CDR3: CASSRTGNPYEQYF

size: .
D: .
V: TRBV7-9
J: TRBJ2-1
DNA: TGTGCCAGCAGGGCAGGGTCAGGGGAGAATGAGCAGTTCTTC
CDR3: CASRAGSGENEQFF

size: few
D: TRBD2
V: TRBV3-1
J: TRBJ2-1
DNA: TGTGCCAGCAGCCAATGGGACCTAGCGGGAGGTGCCTACAATGAGCAGTTCTTC
CDR3: CASSQWDLAGGAYNEQFF